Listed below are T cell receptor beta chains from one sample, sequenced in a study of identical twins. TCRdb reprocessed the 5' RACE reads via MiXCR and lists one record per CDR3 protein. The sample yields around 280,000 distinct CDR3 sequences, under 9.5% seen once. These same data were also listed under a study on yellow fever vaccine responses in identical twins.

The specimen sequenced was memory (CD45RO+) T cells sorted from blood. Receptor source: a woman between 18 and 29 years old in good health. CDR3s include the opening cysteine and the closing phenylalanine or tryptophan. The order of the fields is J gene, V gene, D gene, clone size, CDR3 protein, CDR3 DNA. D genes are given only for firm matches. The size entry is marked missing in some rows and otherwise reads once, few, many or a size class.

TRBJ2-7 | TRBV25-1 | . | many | CATGGGREQYF | TGTGCCACCGGTGGGGGAAGGGAGCAGTACTTC
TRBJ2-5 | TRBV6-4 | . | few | CASSVQTGETQYF | TGTGCCAGCAGTGTTCAAACCGGGGAGACCCAGTACTTC
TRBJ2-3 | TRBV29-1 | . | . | CSLGTSTDTQYF | TGCAGCCTTGGGACTAGCACAGATACGCAGTATTTT
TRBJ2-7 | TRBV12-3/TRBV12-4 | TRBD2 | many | CASRRGGHRSYEQYF | TGTGCCAGCAGACGCGGGGGGCATCGCTCCTACGAGCAGTACTTC
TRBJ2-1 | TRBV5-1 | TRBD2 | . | CASSLTGGAHNEQFF | TGCGCCAGCAGCTTGACCGGGGGGGCCCACAATGAGCAGTTCTTC
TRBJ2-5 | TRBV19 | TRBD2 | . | CASSLSGSRVETQYF | TGTGCCAGTAGTCTTAGCGGGAGTCGGGTAGAGACCCAGTACTTC
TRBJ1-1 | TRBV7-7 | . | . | CASSSKLGTEAFF | TGTGCCAGCAGCTCTAAATTGGGAACTGAAGCTTTCTTT
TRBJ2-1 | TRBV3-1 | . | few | CASSLTAGGGGYNEQFF | TGTGCCAGCAGCCTTACAGCAGGGGGAGGGGGTTACAATGAGCAGTTCTTC
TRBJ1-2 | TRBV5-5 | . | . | CASSLDSFQFQYGYTF | TGTGCCAGCAGCTTGGATAGTTTTCAGTTCCAATATGGCTACACCTTC
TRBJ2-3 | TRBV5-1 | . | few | CASSLVGPTDTQYF | TGCGCCAGCAGCTTGGTGGGCCCTACAGATACGCAGTATTTT
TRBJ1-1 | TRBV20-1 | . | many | CSARGGYTEAFF | TGCAGTGCTAGAGGAGGCTACACTGAAGCTTTCTTT
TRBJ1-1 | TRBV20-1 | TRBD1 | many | CSARDRAGGLTEAFF | TGCAGTGCTAGAGATAGGGCAGGGGGCCTCACTGAAGCTTTCTTT
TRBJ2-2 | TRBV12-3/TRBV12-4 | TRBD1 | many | CASRWQGASGELFF | TGTGCCAGCAGATGGCAGGGGGCCTCCGGGGAGCTGTTTTTT
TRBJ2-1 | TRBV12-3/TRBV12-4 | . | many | CASRAGQRGNEQFF | TGTGCCAGCAGAGCGGGACAGCGGGGGAATGAGCAGTTCTTC
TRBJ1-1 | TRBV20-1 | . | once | CSATVGGIGTEAFF | TGCAGTGCTACGGTAGGAGGGATAGGGACTGAAGCTTTCTTT
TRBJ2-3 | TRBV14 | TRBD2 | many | CASSPAGVTDTQYF | TGTGCCAGCAGCCCAGCGGGGGTCACAGATACGCAGTATTTT
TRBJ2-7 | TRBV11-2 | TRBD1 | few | CASSLLKTGQGASREQYF | TGTGCCAGCAGCTTACTCAAAACGGGACAGGGGGCTAGCCGCGAGCAGTACTTC
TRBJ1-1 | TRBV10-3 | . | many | CAISGGAKGTEAFF | TGTGCCATCAGTGGCGGGGCGAAAGGTACTGAAGCTTTCTTT
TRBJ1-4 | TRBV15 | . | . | CATSRTTATNEKLFF | TGTGCCACCAGCAGGACAACGGCAACTAATGAAAAACTGTTTTTT
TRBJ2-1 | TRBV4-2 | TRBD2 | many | CASRVVAGGFPEQFF | TGTGCCAGCAGAGTAGTGGCGGGAGGGTTCCCTGAGCAGTTCTTC
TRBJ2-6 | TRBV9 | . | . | CASSVGGVPGANVLTF | TGTGCCAGCAGCGTAGGAGGGGTACCTGGGGCCAACGTCCTGACTTTC
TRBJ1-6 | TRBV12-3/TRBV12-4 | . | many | CASSLGDLGGSPLHF | TGTGCCAGCAGTTTAGGGGACCTTGGAGGTTCACCCCTCCACTTT
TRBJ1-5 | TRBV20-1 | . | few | CSATSTGIRPQHF | TGCAGTGCAACTTCGACAGGTATACGGCCCCAGCATTTT
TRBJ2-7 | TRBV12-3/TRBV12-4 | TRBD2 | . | CASSLGGSNEQYF | TGTGCCAGCAGTTTGGGCGGGAGCAACGAGCAGTACTTC
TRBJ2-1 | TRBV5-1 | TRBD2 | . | CASSSGTSFNNEQFF | TGCGCCAGCAGTTCCGGGACTAGTTTTAACAATGAGCAGTTCTTC
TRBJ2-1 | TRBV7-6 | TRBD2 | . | CASSLGAAGGGEQFF | TGTGCCAGCAGCTTAGGAGCAGCGGGAGGGGGGGAGCAGTTCTTC
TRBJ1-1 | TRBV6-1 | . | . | CASSVGDVTEAFF | TGTGCCAGCAGTGTTGGGGACGTCACTGAAGCTTTCTTT
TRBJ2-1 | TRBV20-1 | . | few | CSARGTSQGGEQFF | TGCAGTGCTAGGGGGACTAGTCAGGGGGGCGAGCAGTTCTTC
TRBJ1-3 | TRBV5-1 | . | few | CASSLAPRGSGNTIYF | TGCGCCAGCAGCTTGGCCCCCAGGGGCTCTGGAAACACCATATATTTT
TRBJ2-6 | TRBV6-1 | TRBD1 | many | CASRRTGAGANVLTF | TGTGCCAGCAGACGAACAGGGGCAGGGGCCAACGTCCTGACTTTC
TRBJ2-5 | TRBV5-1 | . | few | CASSLAVNPIYQETQYF | TGCGCCAGCAGCTTGGCAGTCAACCCAATTTACCAAGAGACCCAGTACTTC
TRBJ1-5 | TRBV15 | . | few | CATSRINSNQPQHF | TGTGCCACCAGCAGGATTAATAGCAATCAGCCCCAGCATTTT
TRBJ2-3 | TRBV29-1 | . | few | CSVVLVRTRTDTQYF | TGCAGCGTTGTCTTAGTCCGCACTCGCACAGATACGCAGTATTTT
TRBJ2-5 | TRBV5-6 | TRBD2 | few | CASSFIAGGLETQYF | TGTGCCAGCAGCTTCATAGCGGGGGGCCTCGAGACCCAGTACTTC
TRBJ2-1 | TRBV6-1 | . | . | CASSEAHRAVIRDEQFF | TGTGCCAGCAGTGAAGCGCACCGGGCCGTTATAAGGGATGAGCAGTTCTTC
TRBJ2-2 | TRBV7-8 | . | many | CASSLVGGLNTGELFF | TGTGCCAGCAGCTTAGTGGGCGGATTAAACACCGGGGAGCTGTTTTTT
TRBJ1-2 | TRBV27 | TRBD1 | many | CASSSRDSYGYTF | TGTGCCAGCAGTTCCCGGGACAGCTATGGCTACACCTTC